This T cell receptor (beta chain) stems from a study of regulatory T cells in long-lasting Graves disease (TCRdb year 2021). Background on the whole study: Patients with newly diagnosed Graves' disease had been on antithyroid drugs for under 3 months. Patients with persistent Graves' disease were compared with patients with newly diagnosed Graves' disease using TCR sequencing and RNA sequencing of peripheral blood. The study was conducted in China and was registered as a clinical trial. A total of about 33 samples underwent TCR sequencing, from some 13 patients with persistent Graves' disease and some 20 patients with newly diagnosed Graves' disease.

In its sample, this clonotype was seen many times. What antigen it recognizes has not been identified. Base qualities are not provided; no much larger clone lies one nucleotide away. The protocol used for the library was multiplex PCR. The data were produced on an Illumina HiSeq 4000. TCR beta libraries were built with iRepertoire HTBI primers and Arm-PCR amplification of CDR3 regions. Before sequencing, the PCR products underwent gel purification. Turning to the authors' computational methods: Across samples, roughly 60 TRBV and roughly 15 TRBJ segments were identified and used for gene usage analysis of CDR3 amino acid clonotypes. COPE and FqMerger were used to merge the filtered high-quality paired reads into contigs. BLAST was used to align contigs to IMGT TRBV, TRBD and TRBJ reference genes, and CDR3 was defined according to IMGT. Highly expanded clones were defined as clonotypes with a frequency above 0.1%. Shannon entropy was used to measure repertoire diversity, and the Gini coefficient was used to measure V-J evenness. A clonotype was considered public if more than one individual shared it. In TCRdb, the public reads were trimmed at Q25 with fastp and aligned with MiXCR, with productive beta chains retained. Rows merge per CDR3 protein into single entries with the most common DNA and genes. TCRdb assigned the V and J calls; the authors' analysis was not used. The sample contains about 210,000 distinct CDR3 sequences, roughly a fifth of them found a single time. Of the sample, 12% is held by the ten largest clones.

V is cut by 1 base and J by 7 bases, and the space between the germline ends is 8 bases. The germline V gene encodes CDR1 SEHNR and CDR2 FQNEAQ (reference sequence). Taken from cysteine to phenylalanine, the CDR3 has 12 residues. The sequence is cut down to CDR3 DNA, 36 bases in frame from base 1. Reading the label with the study, this specimen's time point is: newly diagnosed GD, antithyroid drugs for less than 3 months. For both TCR sequencing and RNA sequencing, RNA was extracted from PBMCs using TRIzol. Graves' disease was diagnosed according to American Thyroid Association guidelines. The patients came from an endocrinology department in Xi'an, China. Each patient gave approximately 9 milliliters of peripheral blood, collected in an EDTA anticoagulant tube. PBMCs were isolated by Ficoll Paque Plus density gradient separation without further T cell sorting. An Agilent 2100 Bioanalyzer and agarose gel were used to assess RNA quality, and a NanoDrop 2000 was used to measure RNA concentration.

Study-wide findings and limitations: Persistent patients shared more public clonotypes among themselves (around 2,800) than newly diagnosed patients did (approximately 870). Peripheral blood alone was examined, since thyroid tissue, which constituted the primary lesion, could not be accessed. Persistent Graves' disease patients showed lower TCR Shannon entropy and fewer highly expanded clones than newly diagnosed patients, suggesting clonal expansion. Only the TCR beta chain was sequenced and analyzed. The authors acknowledged the small sample size as a limitation that may reduce accuracy. TRBV28, TRBJ1-2 and TRBJ2-5 were preferentially used in persistent disease, while TRBV20-1 and TRBJ2-1 were favored in newly diagnosed disease.

This same sample was also taken into another study, of T cells in Graves' hyperthyroidism and ophthalmopathy. As the second publication notes: Stable Graves' hyperthyroidism was defined as no progression to ophthalmopathy during 18 months of follow-up. The hyperthyroidism patients were between 18 and 65 years old and newly diagnosed, with a disease duration of less than 2 months. The study excluded patients with uncontrolled infections, other autoimmune diseases, pregnancy or lactation. Clinical symptoms, serum thyroxine and TRAb, thyroid ultrasound, and orbital computed tomography formed the basis for the diagnoses. The TCR CDR3 was subjected to a first round of RT-PCR using the HTBI primer set and the Qiagen OneStep RT-PCR kit. Most expanded thyroid clonotypes (frequency above 0.001) were also detected in blood, suggesting blood repertoires may reflect thyroid immune responses. Ophthalmopathy was separated from stable hyperthyroidism by a 13 V-J signature model, with around 90% sensitivity and approximately 81% specificity obtained in cross-validation and 80%/75% obtained in testing. In validation, the model predicted progression to ophthalmopathy with over 60% sensitivity and approximately 78% specificity, a median of around six months before onset. To identify distinguishing TCR V-J signatures, a discovery cohort of about 100 patients was used, comprising approximately 40 with Graves' ophthalmopathy and some 60 with stable Graves' hyperthyroidism. Prospective prediction of ophthalmopathy was tested in an independent validation cohort consisting of roughly 19 hyperthyroidism patients and some 17 patients who later progressed to ophthalmopathy. The 75 to 100 discovery patients were randomly split 7:3 into training and test sets. The study also compared thyroid tissue and blood T-cell repertoires from five or six Graves' hyperthyroidism patients. Following sampling, methimazole starting at 30 mg daily was given to hyperthyroidism patients, and high-dose intravenous methylprednisolone was given to ophthalmopathy patients. A second multiplex PCR round built the libraries, followed by size selection and purification. The libraries were sequenced on an Illumina HiSeq2000 using paired-end 100 bp reads. SOAPnuke was used to process the raw data, removing reads that contained adapters or uncalled bases, had a mean Phred below 15, or lacked an exact match to the constant primer or identifier. COPE v1.2.5 was used to merge the high-quality paired reads, and each unique nucleotide sequence was defined as a clonotype. MiTCR v1.1 was used to align clonotypes to the IMGT TRBV, TRBD and TRBJ reference segments. Only V-J combinations with frequency above 0.0001, covering 99.2% of repertoires, were analysed. A TCS score was defined as the ratio between F50 (clonal expansion) and ExV (chaos), using BLOSUM62-based TCRdist between CDR3 peptides within each V-J. Welch's t-statistics and random forest reduced just over 500 V-J features to 13, which were used in a naive Bayes classifier (R e1071). Sample size was not statistically predetermined, and blinding of investigators to group allocation was not performed. The paper reports TCR Vbeta CDR3 sequencing of 135 peripheral blood samples: fewer than 50 ophthalmopathy, about 75 hyperthyroidism and approximately 17 progressor patients.

The TCR was taken from a woman in her twenties or thirties with Graves disease. Donor details come from another sample of the same person, matched by shared clones. The sequences come from peripheral blood mononuclear cells (PBMCs), collected at new diagnosis, from a patient treated with antithyroid drugs. This sequence uses TRBV7-9 and TRBJ2-7, with the D gene not clear enough to name. The base sequence is TGTGCCAGCAGCTTAGTAGAGACTGAGCAGTACTTC. This is translated as CASSLVETEQYF.